Following are 5 T cell receptor beta chains from one sample sequenced in a study of pediatric ulcerative colitis. Rectal tissue came from one to two pinch biopsies taken at colonoscopy. Clones were sequenced by immunoSEQ multiplex PCR, and TCRdb holds only the in-frame ones, with some missing. The repertoire consists of around 37,000 clones, with 60% to 85% occurring once and the leading ten covering 8% to 9.5%. The sequenced sample consisted of gut tissue. These receptors were collected from a boy aged 5-17 years with severe ulcerative colitis.

The chain has TRBV19 and TRBJ1-5, with 8 nucleotides matching TRBD1. Germline trimming cut 5 bases from V and 8 bases from J; bases unmatched to any gene: 8. Per the germline V gene, CDR1 is LNHDA and CDR2 is SQIVND (reference sequence). The CDR3 spans 14 residues. The CDR3 spells CASSSRTGLKPQHF. As DNA, the CDR3 is TGTGCCAGTAGTTCTCGGACAGGGTTAAAGCCCCAGCATTTT.

The chain carries TRBV7-2 and TRBJ2-7; perhaps TRBD2 as D (5 bases). This CDR3 has 15 residues. Trimming took off 5 bases at V and 3 bases at J, with 17 bases between the two ends. Germline values: CDR1 SGHTA, CDR2 FQGNSA. CDR3 nucleotide sequence: TGTGCCAGCAGCCCCGAGGGTGGCTCCGGCTACGAGCAGTACTTC. Translated: CASSPEGGSGYEQYF.

The chain joins TRBV30 to TRBJ1-6, with a weak D call TRBD1 (5 bases). The length of the CDR3 is 13 residues. V lost 4 bases to trimming and J lost 7 bases, with 11 bases between them. The germline V gene encodes CDR1 GTSNPN and CDR2 SVGIG (reference sequence). This chain's CDR3 is CAWKGQGNSPLHF. CDR3 nucleotides: TGTGCCTGGAAAGGCCAGGGAAATTCACCCCTCCACTTT.

This clone occurred a few times. The chain recombines TRBV19 with TRBJ2-3; D gene uncertain. Germline V gene data show CDR1 as LNHDA and CDR2 as SQIVND (reference sequence). The CDR3 has 12 residues. The ends were cut back, 3 bases at V and 7 bases at J, with 8 bases in the middle. The CDR3 loop is CASSMGGYTQYF. CDR3 bases: TGTGCCAGTAGTATGGGTGGCTATACGCAGTATTTT.

The rearrangement links TRBV28 to TRBJ1-5; no reliable D call. The CDR3 runs 14 residues. V was clipped by 7 bases and J by 0 bases, with 10 bases between them. CDR1 and CDR2 (germline): MDHEN, SYDVKM. CDR3 bases: TGTGCCAGCATCGAGCTCAGTAGCAATCAGCCCCAGCATTTT. It codes for CASIELSSNQPQHF. Together with reference TRBV28 and TRBJ1-5, the CDR3 gives the full variable domain: DVKVTQSSRYLVKRTGEKVFLECVQDMDHENMFWYRQDPGLGLRLIYFSYDVKMKEKGDIPEGYSVSREKKERFSLILESASTNQTSMYLCASIELSSNQPQHFGDGTRLSIL.